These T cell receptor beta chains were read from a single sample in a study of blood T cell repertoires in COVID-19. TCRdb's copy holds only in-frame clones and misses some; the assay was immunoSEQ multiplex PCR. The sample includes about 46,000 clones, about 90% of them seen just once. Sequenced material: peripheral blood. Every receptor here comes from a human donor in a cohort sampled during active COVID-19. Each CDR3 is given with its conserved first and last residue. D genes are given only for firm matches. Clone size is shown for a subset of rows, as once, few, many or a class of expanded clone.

CDR3 DNA: TGTGCCATCAGGACAGGGGACGAGCAGTACTTC; CDR3 protein: CAIRTGDEQYF; J gene: TRBJ2-7; V gene: TRBV10-3; D gene: TRBD1; clone size: few
CDR3 DNA: TGTGCCAGCAGTGAAGCGGCGACAGGCTCCTACGAGCAGTACTTC; CDR3 protein: CASSEAATGSYEQYF; J gene: TRBJ2-7; V gene: TRBV6-1; D gene: -; clone size: -
CDR3 DNA: TGTGCCAGTACCAATGGACAAGGCAATCAGCCCCAGCATTTT; CDR3 protein: CASTNGQGNQPQHF; J gene: TRBJ1-5; V gene: TRBV19; D gene: -; clone size: -
CDR3 DNA: TGTGCCATCAGTGAGTCTGGAGGGGGCTACACCTTC; CDR3 protein: CAISESGGGYTF; J gene: TRBJ1-2; V gene: TRBV10-3; D gene: -; clone size: once
CDR3 DNA: TGTGCCAGCAGCCAGCCCGGGACAGGGTCAGACGCTTTCTTT; CDR3 protein: CASSQPGTGSDAFF; J gene: TRBJ1-1; V gene: TRBV13; D gene: TRBD1; clone size: -
CDR3 DNA: TGCGCCAACCAGGGGGAGGTAGGTGGCTACACCTTC; CDR3 protein: CANQGEVGGYTF; J gene: TRBJ1-2; V gene: TRBV10-2; D gene: TRBD1; clone size: -
CDR3 DNA: TGCGCCAGCAGCTCAAACTCCGAACCCTACAATGAGCAGTTCTTC; CDR3 protein: CASSSNSEPYNEQFF; J gene: TRBJ2-1; V gene: TRBV5-1; D gene: -; clone size: -
CDR3 DNA: TGTGCCAGCAGCCTACAGGGGACCACTAATGAAAAACTGTTTTTT; CDR3 protein: CASSLQGTTNEKLFF; J gene: TRBJ1-4; V gene: TRBV6-5; D gene: TRBD1; clone size: few
CDR3 DNA: TGTGCCAGCAGCCAAAGCGGGCTGGCGGTCGAGCAGTACTTC; CDR3 protein: CASSQSGLAVEQYF; J gene: TRBJ2-7; V gene: TRBV3-1/TRBV3-2; D gene: -; clone size: -
CDR3 DNA: TGTGCCAGCCAATCGAGGGTGTCCTACGAGCAGTACTTC; CDR3 protein: CASQSRVSYEQYF; J gene: TRBJ2-7; V gene: TRBV19; D gene: -; clone size: -
CDR3 DNA: TGTGCCAGCAGCTTAGCGGGAGGGACCATCTACGAGCAGTACTTC; CDR3 protein: CASSLAGGTIYEQYF; J gene: TRBJ2-7; V gene: TRBV7-9; D gene: TRBD2; clone size: -
CDR3 DNA: TGTGCCACCAGCAGAGAACCCGTCCGGGGAAAGACCCAGTACTTC; CDR3 protein: CATSREPVRGKTQYF; J gene: TRBJ2-5; V gene: TRBV15; D gene: -; clone size: -
CDR3 DNA: TGTGCCAGCAGCCCCGACAGGTATTCCTACGAGCAGTACTTC; CDR3 protein: CASSPDRYSYEQYF; J gene: TRBJ2-7; V gene: TRBV11-2; D gene: -; clone size: once
CDR3 DNA: TGCGCCAGCATCCCTACACGGGGGAGCTCCTACAATGAGCAGTTCTTC; CDR3 protein: CASIPTRGSSYNEQFF; J gene: TRBJ2-1; V gene: TRBV10-2; D gene: -; clone size: -
CDR3 DNA: TGTGCCAGCGGGAGCTTCAAGGCTGGAAACACCATATATTTT; CDR3 protein: CASGSFKAGNTIYF; J gene: TRBJ1-3; V gene: TRBV2; D gene: -; clone size: -
CDR3 DNA: TGTGCCTGGAGTTCCACCTCCAAGCGGCAAGAGACCCAGTACTTC; CDR3 protein: CAWSSTSKRQETQYF; J gene: TRBJ2-5; V gene: TRBV30; D gene: -; clone size: -
CDR3 DNA: TGTGCCAGCAGTTTGGTCAGGGGAGCCAAAAACATTCAGTACTTC; CDR3 protein: CASSLVRGAKNIQYF; J gene: TRBJ2-4; V gene: TRBV28; D gene: -; clone size: -
CDR3 DNA: TGTGCCAGTAGTTGGACAGGCATGGCCACTGAAGCTTTCTTT; CDR3 protein: CASSWTGMATEAFF; J gene: TRBJ1-1; V gene: TRBV19; D gene: TRBD1; clone size: -
CDR3 DNA: TGTGCCAGCAGCGTAGGGCCTAGCATCAATGAGCAGTTCTTC; CDR3 protein: CASSVGPSINEQFF; J gene: TRBJ2-1; V gene: TRBV9; D gene: -; clone size: once
CDR3 DNA: TGTGCCAGCAGCCCGGGACAGGGGGCGATTGGCTACACCTTC; CDR3 protein: CASSPGQGAIGYTF; J gene: TRBJ1-2; V gene: TRBV14; D gene: TRBD1; clone size: -
CDR3 DNA: TGTGCCAGCAGTTACTCAGGGACAGGCTTCACTGAAGCTTTCTTT; CDR3 protein: CASSYSGTGFTEAFF; J gene: TRBJ1-1; V gene: TRBV6-5; D gene: TRBD1; clone size: -
CDR3 DNA: TGCAGCGTTAAATACAGTAACTATGGCTACACCTTC; CDR3 protein: CSVKYSNYGYTF; J gene: TRBJ1-2; V gene: TRBV29-1; D gene: -; clone size: -
CDR3 DNA: TGCGCCAGCAGCTTACAGGGTGGGGGCACTGAAGCTTTCTTT; CDR3 protein: CASSLQGGGTEAFF; J gene: TRBJ1-1; V gene: TRBV5-1; D gene: -; clone size: -
CDR3 DNA: TGTGCCAGCAACCTTACCAGGGCGTGGGCCCGTGATACGCAGTATTTT; CDR3 protein: CASNLTRAWARDTQYF; J gene: TRBJ2-3; V gene: TRBV21-1; D gene: -; clone size: -
CDR3 DNA: TGTGCCACCAGCAGCAATAATCGGGACCAGTACTTC; CDR3 protein: CATSSNNRDQYF; J gene: TRBJ2-5; V gene: TRBV15; D gene: -; clone size: -
CDR3 DNA: TGTGCCAGCAGTTTACGATCCAGATACGAGCAGTACTTC; CDR3 protein: CASSLRSRYEQYF; J gene: TRBJ2-7; V gene: TRBV27; D gene: -; clone size: -
CDR3 DNA: TGTGCCAGCAGTTTTTTGGCAAGCTCCTACAATGAGCAGTTCTTC; CDR3 protein: CASSFLASSYNEQFF; J gene: TRBJ2-1; V gene: TRBV25-1; D gene: -; clone size: -